This T cell receptor (beta chain) is drawn from a study of blood T cell repertoires in COVID-19. Libraries were prepared by immunoSEQ multiplex PCR; TCRdb keeps only in-frame clonotypes and omits some of them. This table has 200,000 to 250,000 clones, 86% appearing once. V was trimmed by 0 bases and J by 4 bases, leaving 13 bases between them. CDR1 LNHNV and CDR2 YYDKDF come from the germline V gene (reference sequence). The CDR3 runs 16 residues. The TCR originated in a woman aged 45 to 65 with acute or convalescent COVID-19. The sequencing sample was made of peripheral blood. The rearrangement joins TRBV15 to TRBJ1-3; D unresolved. The CDR3 reads CATSRDNTRGGNTIYF. CDR3 bases: TGTGCCACCAGCAGAGACAACACAAGAGGAGGAAACACCATATATTTT.